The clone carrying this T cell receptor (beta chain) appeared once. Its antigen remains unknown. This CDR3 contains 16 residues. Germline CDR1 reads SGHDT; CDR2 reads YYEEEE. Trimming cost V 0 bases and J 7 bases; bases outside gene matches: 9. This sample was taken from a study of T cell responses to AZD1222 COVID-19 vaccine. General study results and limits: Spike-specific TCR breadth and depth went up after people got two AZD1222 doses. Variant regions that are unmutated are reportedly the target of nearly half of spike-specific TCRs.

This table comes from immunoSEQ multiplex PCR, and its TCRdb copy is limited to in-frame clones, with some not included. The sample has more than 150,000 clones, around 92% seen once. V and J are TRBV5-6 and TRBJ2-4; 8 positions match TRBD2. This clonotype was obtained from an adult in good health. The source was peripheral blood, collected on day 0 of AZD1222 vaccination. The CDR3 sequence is CASSLAVERESNIQYF. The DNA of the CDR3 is TGTGCCAGCAGCTTGGCTGTCGAGCGGGAGTCGAACATTCAGTACTTC.